The TCR beta chain described here comes from a study of blood T cells in healthy people across ages. Around 10 milliliters was the volume of peripheral blood drawn from each donor. This clonotype has only one observation. PCR was performed a second time for about 6 to 12 cycles using a sample-barcoded 5' primer and a J-beta primer mix. TCRdb itself ran the 5' RACE reads through MiXCR, one entry per CDR3 protein. This sample carries more than 1,000,000 distinct CDR3 sequences, around 27% of them seen once, and the ten largest clones take approximately 0.79%. The CDR3 is 15 residues long. V lost 0 bases, J lost 7 bases, and 16 bases lay in between. Germline CDR1 SGDLS, CDR2 YYNGEE. These same data were also listed under a study on T cells of mothers and their children.

Material for sequencing was blood. The clonotype was recovered from a girl aged 2 to 10 in good health. The rearrangement links TRBV9 to TRBJ1-2; D is unclear. The CDR3 region is CASSVEGGPSCGYTF. For the CDR3, the DNA is TGTGCCAGCAGCGTAGAAGGCGGCCCTTCCTGTGGCTACACCTTC.